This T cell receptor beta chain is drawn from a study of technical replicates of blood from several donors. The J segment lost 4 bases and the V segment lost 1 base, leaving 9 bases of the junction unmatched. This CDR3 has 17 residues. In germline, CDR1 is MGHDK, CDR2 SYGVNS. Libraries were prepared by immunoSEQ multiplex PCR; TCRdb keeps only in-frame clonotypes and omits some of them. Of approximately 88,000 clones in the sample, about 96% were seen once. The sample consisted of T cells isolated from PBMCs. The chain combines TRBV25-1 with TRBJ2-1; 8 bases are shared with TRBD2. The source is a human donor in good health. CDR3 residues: CASSEFGSGSGYNEQFF. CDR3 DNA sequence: TGTGCCAGCAGTGAATTTGGGAGCGGGAGTGGTTACAATGAGCAGTTCTTC.